This T cell receptor (beta chain) was recorded in a study of blood T cells in healthy people across ages. Sample-barcoded 5' priming and a J-beta primer mix drove a second PCR of roughly 7 to 11 cycles. TCRdb fed the 5' RACE reads into MiXCR, producing one record per CDR3 protein. The sample has approximately 770,000 distinct CDR3 sequences, roughly 50% seen once; the top ten hold about 20%. Study-level findings and limits: Roughly linearly, TCR beta diversity per million T cells fell as age increased. Long-lived donors exceeded aged donors in naive CD4+ cells and diversity.

V dropped 0 bases and J dropped 6 bases, with 9 bases sitting between them. This CDR3 region has 14 residues. In germline, CDR1 is SEHNR, CDR2 FQNEAQ (reference sequence). Total RNA was extracted at no less than 6 micrograms per sample. This clonotype was detected only a few times. Its antigen is undetermined. V and J are TRBV7-9 and TRBJ2-1, with unresolved D. The sequenced sample was blood. The clonotype was recovered from a man between 25 and 39 years old in good health. CDR3 sequence (DNA): TGTGCCAGCAGCTTAGCGCGGCTCGGCAATGAGCAGTTCTTC. This codes for CASSLARLGNEQFF.